This TCR beta chain was observed in a study of regulatory T cells in long-lasting Graves disease. The sample holds a few counts of this clonotype. Time point: newly diagnosed GD, antithyroid drugs for less than 3 months. The TCR library was made from RNA extracted from PBMCs. Investigators prepared the TCR beta libraries by applying iRepertoire HTBI primers and Arm-PCR of CDR3 regions. Original processing notes: Across samples, more than 55 TRBV and more than twelve TRBJ segments were found. TCRdb itself ran the multiplex PCR reads through MiXCR, one entry per CDR3 protein. TCRdb's processing, not the authors' own work, is the source of the V and J calls. Among some 400,000 distinct CDR3 sequences, about 15% were seen once, and the ten largest hold about a sixth. The CDR3 is 13 amino acids. V was pared by 0 bases and J by 8 bases, with 9 bases between. The V gene's germline CDR1 is SGDLS and CDR2 YYNGEE.

The sample was also linked to a second study, of T cells in Graves' hyperthyroidism and ophthalmopathy.

Sequencing used peripheral blood mononuclear cells (PBMCs), obtained at new diagnosis, from a patient treated with antithyroid drugs. The V and J genes are TRBV9 and TRBJ2-1, with D unclear. The receptor comes from a woman aged 30 to 39 with Graves disease. CDR3 loop: CASSVAGSHEQFF. The DNA of the CDR3 is TGTGCCAGCAGCGTAGCGGGTAGTCATGAGCAGTTCTTC.